This T cell receptor (beta chain) was sequenced for a study of shared clonotypes between healthy human individuals. Sequencing was performed with immunoSEQ multiplex PCR; in TCRdb, only in-frame clones are kept and a portion is missing. The repertoire holds about 2.5 million clones, with 92% as singletons. This CDR3 contains 15 residues. Germline lookup yields CDR1 SGHNT and CDR2 YYREEE (reference sequence). The V gene end was trimmed by 3 bases and the J gene end by 4 bases; junction bases not matched to a gene: 9. The source is a young man in good health. Some clones in this sample may be carry-over from other donors' samples. Material: naive CD4+ T cells from PBMCs. Subset of the sample: CD45RA+ positively selected. V usage is TRBV5-4 and J usage is TRBJ1-2, with TRBD1 matching over 7 bases. CDR3 sequence: CASSSLEDRFYGYTF. As DNA, the CDR3 is TGTGCCAGCAGCTCCCTGGAGGACAGGTTCTATGGCTACACCTTC.